The 23 T cell receptor beta chains given below trace back to one sample, sequenced in a study of T cell responses to AZD1222 COVID-19 vaccine. Using immunoSEQ multiplex PCR, the repertoire was profiled, and TCRdb retains in-frame clones only, with some absent. The table records about 130,000 clones, approximately 84% of them present only once. The sequenced sample was peripheral blood, obtained on day 0 of AZD1222 vaccination. These receptors were obtained from an adult in good health.

This rearrangement joins TRBV4-3 to TRBJ2-5; the D is unclear. V was shortened by 2 bases and J by 2 bases, with 15 bases between the two germline ends. The germline V gene encodes CDR1 LGHNA and CDR2 YSLEER. The CDR3 totals 16 residues. In DNA form, the CDR3 reads TGCGCCAGCAGCCAATCCTCCTTTACGTCTCAAGAGACCCAGTACTTC. Amino acids: CASSQSSFTSQETQYF.

The chain joins TRBV7-9 to TRBJ2-1; the D gene could be TRBD1 or TRBD2 (6 bases each). The V end was cut by 5 bases, the J end by 5 bases, with 22 bases between. The germline CDR1 and CDR2 sequences are SEHNR and FQNEAQ (reference sequence). The CDR3 extends over 17 amino acids. Written as DNA, the CDR3 is TGTGCCAGCAGCCCATCTGGGGGGCAGGGGATCAACAATGAGCAGTTCTTC. Translation: CASSPSGGQGINNEQFF.

V gene TRBV3-1 (or the pseudogene TRBV3-2) combines with J gene TRBJ2-7; no definite D call. CDR1 is LGHDT, CDR2 YNNKEL, per germline (reference sequence). V gave up 1 base and J gave up 5 bases, with 12 bases separating them. The CDR3 is made up of 14 amino acids. CDR3 region: CASSQVLSPNEQYF. Written as DNA, the CDR3 is TGTGCCAGCAGCCAAGTACTGAGTCCCAACGAGCAGTACTTC.

J is TRBJ1-1 and V is TRBV6-6, with 9 bases identical to TRBD1. The trim removed 5 bases at V and 0 bases at J, leaving 16 bases unmatched. Germline values: CDR1 MNHNY, CDR2 SVGAGI (reference sequence). The CDR3 runs 19 residues. CDR3 nucleotides: TGTGCCAGCAGTCCACGTCCCGGGACAGGGAAGGGTTTGAACACTGAAGCTTTCTTT. This encodes CASSPRPGTGKGLNTEAFF.

J is TRBJ2-5 and V is TRBV7-2; 12 bases fit TRBD2. From germline, CDR1 is SGHTA and CDR2 FQGNSA. The CDR3 totals 16 residues. V shed 2 bases, J shed 2 bases, and the junction held 3 bases outside the gene matches. The CDR3 loop reads CASSLLAGGRQETQYF. The DNA for the CDR3 is TGTGCCAGCAGCTTACTAGCGGGGGGGCGTCAAGAGACCCAGTACTTC.

The J gene is TRBJ1-4, the V gene TRBV27; D possibly corresponds to TRBD1 (6 bases). The CDR3 covers 14 residues. CDR1 is MNHEY and CDR2 is SMNVEV in the germline V gene (reference sequence). V was trimmed by 2 bases and J by 7 bases, leaving 11 bases between them. The CDR3 nucleotides read TGTGCCAGCAGTTTAGGGGGGGCCGGTGAAAAACTGTTTTTT. Encoded protein: CASSLGGAGEKLFF. The full variable domain, its missing parts supplied by reference TRBV27 and TRBJ1-4, is EAQVTQNPRYLITVTGKKLTVTCSQNMNHEYMSWYRQDPGLGLRQIYYSMNVEVTDKGDVPEGYKVSRKEKRNFPLILESPSPNQTSLYFCASSLGGAGEKLFFGSGTQLSVL.

The chain has TRBV18 and TRBJ1-4; D not certain. The CDR3 extends over 13 amino acids. CDR1 and CDR2 (germline): KGHSH, LQKENI. Trimming left V 4 bases short and J 7 bases short, with 10 bases between. CDR3 nucleotides: TGTGCCAGCTCACGAGCGGGAGGTGAAAAACTGTTTTTT. Its translation is CASSRAGGEKLFF.

The chain employs TRBV5-1 and TRBJ2-5; a weak D match, TRBD1 (7 bases). Between the trimmed V and J ends, which lost 1 base and 5 bases, there was a span of 12 bases. CDR3 size: 14 residues. Germline V gives CDR1 SGHRS, CDR2 YFSETQ. The CDR3 DNA sequence: TGCGCCAGCAGCTTGATTTCAGGGGGGGAGACCCAGTACTTC. Translation: CASSLISGGETQYF.

The V gene is TRBV6-5, the J gene TRBJ1-2, with D possibly being TRBD1 (6 bases). Germline-derived CDR1 and CDR2 are MNHEY and SVGAGI. Trimming took 5 bases from V and 0 from J, leaving 13 bases between them. This CDR3 has 15 amino acids. The CDR3 spells CASSNRQVANYGYTF. CDR3 DNA: TGTGCCAGCAGTAACCGACAGGTCGCTAACTATGGCTACACCTTC.

The chain links TRBV7-2 to TRBJ1-1, with D tentatively TRBD1 (5 bases). This CDR3 region has 14 residues. In germline, CDR1 is SGHTA, CDR2 FQGNSA. Trimming removed 2 bases at V and 4 bases at J, with 11 bases between. CDR3 DNA: TGTGCCAGCAGCTTATCTGGGGCGGGCACTGAAGCTTTCTTT. Translating it yields CASSLSGAGTEAFF.

The chain uses TRBV28 and TRBJ1-5; 7 nucleotides match TRBD1. CDR1 is MDHEN and CDR2 is SYDVKM in the germline V gene. The length of the CDR3 is 15 residues. After removal of 8 bases from V and 5 bases from J, the junction contained 12 bases not matched to a gene. CDR3 bases: TGTGCCAGCGCCAATACAGGGGTCTCCGATCAGCCCCAGCATTTT. This translates into CASANTGVSDQPQHF. Using reference TRBV28 and TRBJ1-5 for the parts outside the CDR3, the full variable domain is DVKVTQSSRYLVKRTGEKVFLECVQDMDHENMFWYRQDPGLGLRLIYFSYDVKMKEKGDIPEGYSVSREKKERFSLILESASTNQTSMYLCASANTGVSDQPQHFGDGTRLSIL.

The J gene is TRBJ2-7, the V gene TRBV29-1, with TRBD1 identical over 7 bases. CDR1 and CDR2 (germline): SQVTM, ANQGSEA. This CDR3 is built from 17 residues. V shed 6 bases and J 1 base; nucleotides not matched to a gene: 18. CDR3 DNA sequence: TGCAGCGTCTCTGGTCTCCCCGACAGGGCTGGATCCTACGAGCAGTACTTC. It yields the protein CSVSGLPDRAGSYEQYF.

The chain is built from TRBV30 and TRBJ2-6, with D perhaps given as TRBD1 or TRBD2 (5 bases each). The V and J ends lost 1 base and 4 bases respectively, with 11 bases between them. This CDR3 spans 15 amino acids. Germline V gene lookup returns CDR1 GTSNPN and CDR2 SVGIG (reference sequence). The CDR3 sequence: CAWSDRGRGANVLTF. The CDR3, as DNA: TGTGCCTGGAGTGACCGGGGCCGGGGGGCCAACGTCCTGACTTTC.

V usage is TRBV28 and J usage is TRBJ1-1; D is unresolved. Germline CDR1 MDHEN, CDR2 SYDVKM. CDR3 length equals 17 residues. V was pared by 2 bases and J by 5 bases, with 21 bases between. The CDR3 DNA follows: TGTGCCAGCAGTTTAAATGTGGATGGCAGTATTTTTACTGAAGCTTTCTTT. Its protein is CASSLNVDGSIFTEAFF. Complete variable domain (other parts from reference TRBV28 and TRBJ1-1): DVKVTQSSRYLVKRTGEKVFLECVQDMDHENMFWYRQDPGLGLRLIYFSYDVKMKEKGDIPEGYSVSREKKERFSLILESASTNQTSMYLCASSLNVDGSIFTEAFFGQGTRLTVV.

J is TRBJ2-1 and V is TRBV6-5; TRBD2 might be the D (7 bases). Germline V gene sequence: CDR1 MNHEY, CDR2 SVGAGI. CDR3 length: 15 residues. The V end lost 11 bases, the J end lost 6 bases, and 23 bases lay between the germline ends. CDR3 protein: CASGEGPAPVNEQFF. In nucleotides, the CDR3 is TGTGCCTCAGGGGAGGGGCCAGCTCCGGTCAATGAGCAGTTCTTC.

The rearrangement links TRBV13 to TRBJ1-1, with a tentative D call TRBD1 (6 bases). Germline V CDR1 and CDR2: PRHDT, FYEKMQ (reference sequence). Trimming left V 1 base short and J 4 bases short, with 7 bases between. This CDR3 has 13 residues. The DNA of the CDR3 is TGTGCCAGCAGCTTAGTCAGGGGCACTGAAGCTTTCTTT. Translation: CASSLVRGTEAFF. The full variable domain, completed using reference TRBV13 and TRBJ1-1, is AAGVIQSPRHLIKEKRETATLKCYPIPRHDTVYWYQQGPGQDPQFLISFYEKMQSDKGSIPDRFSAQQFSDYHSELNMSSLELGDSALYFCASSLVRGTEAFFGQGTRLTVV.

V is TRBV15 and J is TRBJ2-5; TRBD2 might be the D (5 bases). The CDR3 spans 15 residues. Germline-derived CDR1 and CDR2 are LNHNV and YYDKDF (reference sequence). The V end was cut by 5 bases, the J end by 1 base, with 14 bases between. CDR3 in DNA: TGTGCCACCAGCCTCCCTACGGGGATCCAAGAGACCCAGTACTTC. Amino acid sequence: CATSLPTGIQETQYF.

The V gene is TRBV6-5, the J gene TRBJ2-7, with D maybe TRBD2 (6 bases). This CDR3 comprises 15 residues. Germline CDR1 is MNHEY and CDR2 is SVGAGI. Trimming removed 0 bases at V and 5 bases at J, with 14 bases between. Here the CDR3 reads CASSYSGEGGNEQYF. The CDR3 nucleotides read TGTGCCAGCAGTTACTCGGGAGAGGGAGGTAACGAGCAGTACTTC.

The rearrangement joins TRBV4-3 to TRBJ2-3, with TRBD2 identical over 9 bases. CDR3 length: 17 residues. The germline V gene encodes CDR1 LGHNA and CDR2 YSLEER. Trimming took 0 bases from V and 5 from J; bases not matched to a gene: 9. The CDR3 spells CASSQDVSGGILDTQYF. CDR3 nucleotides: TGCGCCAGCAGCCAAGATGTAAGCGGGGGGATTCTAGATACGCAGTATTTT.

V is TRBV18 and J is TRBJ1-2; D possibly corresponds to TRBD1 (5 bases). The V end lost 3 bases, the J end lost 3 bases, and 8 bases lay between the germline ends. Germline V gene sequence: CDR1 KGHSH, CDR2 LQKENI. CDR3 size: 13 residues. In DNA, the CDR3 is TGTGCCAGCTCACCGACAGACTACTATGGCTACACCTTC. Translation gives CASSPTDYYGYTF. The variable domain in full, completed from reference TRBV18 and TRBJ1-2, reads NAGVMQNPRHLVRRRGQEARLRCSPMKGHSHVYWYRQLPEEGLKFMVYLQKENIIDESGMPKERFSAEFPKEGPSILRIQQVVRGDSAAYFCASSPTDYYGYTFGSGTRLTVV.

This chain uses TRBV29-1 with TRBJ2-1; 8 nucleotides agree with TRBD2. Germline-derived CDR1 and CDR2 are SQVTM and ANQGSEA. CDR3 length equals 16 residues. V trimming: 0 bases; J trimming: 7 bases; junction bases outside the gene matches: 11. CDR3 loop: CSVEEAPGGSGNEQFF. The CDR3 DNA is TGCAGCGTTGAAGAAGCTCCGGGGGGGTCAGGGAATGAGCAGTTCTTC.

CDR3 coding DNA: TGTGCCAGCAGTAGCTCAGGGGGGGTCTCTGAAGCTTTCTTT. It yields the protein CASSSSGGVSEAFF. The rearrangement joins TRBV27 to TRBJ1-1; TRBD1 matches 7 bases. Germline-derived CDR1 and CDR2 are MNHEY and SMNVEV (reference sequence). CDR3 length: 14 residues. With 5 bases clipped from V and 6 bases from J, the junction kept 9 bases outside the gene matches.

The V and J genes are TRBV15 and TRBJ2-7; a possible D gene is TRBD2 (6 bases). The CDR3 spans 14 residues. CDR1 and CDR2 (germline): LNHNV, YYDKDF (reference sequence). V shed 5 bases and J shed 7 bases, with 18 bases lying between them. DNA for the CDR3: TGTGCCACCAGCTTACGACTAGATTCGGGGGAGCAGTACTTC. Translated, it gives CATSLRLDSGEQYF.